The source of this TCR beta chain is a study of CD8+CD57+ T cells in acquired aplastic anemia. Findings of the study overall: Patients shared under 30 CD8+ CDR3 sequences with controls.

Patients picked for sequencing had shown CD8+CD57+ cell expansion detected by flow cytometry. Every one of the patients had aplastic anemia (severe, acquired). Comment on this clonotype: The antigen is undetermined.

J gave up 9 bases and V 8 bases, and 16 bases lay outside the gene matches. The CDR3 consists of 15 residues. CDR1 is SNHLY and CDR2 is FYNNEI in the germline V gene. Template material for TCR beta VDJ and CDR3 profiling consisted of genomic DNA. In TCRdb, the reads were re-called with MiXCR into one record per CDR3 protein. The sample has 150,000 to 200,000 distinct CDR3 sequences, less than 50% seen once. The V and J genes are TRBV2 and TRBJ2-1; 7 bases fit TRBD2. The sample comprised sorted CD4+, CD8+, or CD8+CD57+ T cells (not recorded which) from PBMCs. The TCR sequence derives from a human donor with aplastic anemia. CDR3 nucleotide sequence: TGTGCCAGCGGCATAAGGCTAGCGGATACAAGTGAGCAGTTCTTC. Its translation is CASGIRLADTSEQFF.